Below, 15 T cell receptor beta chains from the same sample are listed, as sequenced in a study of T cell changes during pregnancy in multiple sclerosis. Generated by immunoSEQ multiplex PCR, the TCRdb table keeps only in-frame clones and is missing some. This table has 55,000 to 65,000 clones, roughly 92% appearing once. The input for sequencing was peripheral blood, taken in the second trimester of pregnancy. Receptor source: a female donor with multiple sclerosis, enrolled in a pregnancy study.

The CDR3 DNA is TGTGCCAGCAGCTTAAGACAGGGGGCTATTGGCACAGATACGCAGTATTTT. Its protein product is CASSLRQGAIGTDTQYF. The genes are TRBV5-6 and TRBJ2-3; TRBD1 matches 10 bases. Trimming at V came to 2 bases and at J to 1 base, leaving 7 bases not matched to a gene. Per germline, CDR1 SGHDT and CDR2 YYEEEE. There are 17 residues in the CDR3.

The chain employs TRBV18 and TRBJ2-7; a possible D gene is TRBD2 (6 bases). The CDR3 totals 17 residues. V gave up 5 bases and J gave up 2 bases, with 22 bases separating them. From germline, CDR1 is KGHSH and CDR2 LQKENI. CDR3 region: CASSIRPWDGLTYEQYF. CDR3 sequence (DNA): TGTGCCAGCTCAATACGTCCCTGGGACGGACTAACCTACGAGCAGTACTTC.

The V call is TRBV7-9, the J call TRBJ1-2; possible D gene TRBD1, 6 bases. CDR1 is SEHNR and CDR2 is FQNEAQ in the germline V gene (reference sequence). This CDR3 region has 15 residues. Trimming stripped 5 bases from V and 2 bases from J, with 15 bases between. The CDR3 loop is CASSVGDQGNYGYTF. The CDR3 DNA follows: TGTGCCAGCAGCGTAGGGGACCAGGGGAACTATGGCTACACCTTC.

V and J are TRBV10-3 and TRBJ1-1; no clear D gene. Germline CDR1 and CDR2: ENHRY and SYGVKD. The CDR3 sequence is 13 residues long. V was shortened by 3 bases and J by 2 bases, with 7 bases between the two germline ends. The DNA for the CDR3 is TGTGCCATCAGTGACTCAGTTAACACTGAAGCTTTCTTT. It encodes CAISDSVNTEAFF.

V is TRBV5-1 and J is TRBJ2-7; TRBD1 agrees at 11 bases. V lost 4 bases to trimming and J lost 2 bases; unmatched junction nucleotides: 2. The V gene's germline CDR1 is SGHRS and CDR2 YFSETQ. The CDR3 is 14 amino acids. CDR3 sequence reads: CASSRGQGAYEQYF. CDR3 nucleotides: TGCGCCAGCAGCAGGGGACAGGGGGCCTACGAGCAGTACTTC.

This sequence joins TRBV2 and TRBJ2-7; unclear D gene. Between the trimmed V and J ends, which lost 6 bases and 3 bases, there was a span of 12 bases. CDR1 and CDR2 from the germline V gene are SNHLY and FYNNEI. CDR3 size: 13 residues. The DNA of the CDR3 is TGTGCCAGCAGCACTGTCACGGTCTACGAGCAGTACTTC. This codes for CASSTVTVYEQYF.

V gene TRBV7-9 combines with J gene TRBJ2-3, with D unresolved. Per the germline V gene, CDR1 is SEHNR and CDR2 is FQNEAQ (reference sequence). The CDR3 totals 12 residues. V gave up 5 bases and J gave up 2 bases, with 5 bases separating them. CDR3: CASSSPTDTQYF. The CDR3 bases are TGTGCCAGCAGCAGCCCCACAGATACGCAGTATTTT.

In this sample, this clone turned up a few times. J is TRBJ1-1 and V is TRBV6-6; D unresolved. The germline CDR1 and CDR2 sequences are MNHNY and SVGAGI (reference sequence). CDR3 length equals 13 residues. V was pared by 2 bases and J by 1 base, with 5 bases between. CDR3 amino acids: CASSYPGNTEAFF. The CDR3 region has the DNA TGTGCCAGCAGTTACCCGGGGAACACTGAAGCTTTCTTT.

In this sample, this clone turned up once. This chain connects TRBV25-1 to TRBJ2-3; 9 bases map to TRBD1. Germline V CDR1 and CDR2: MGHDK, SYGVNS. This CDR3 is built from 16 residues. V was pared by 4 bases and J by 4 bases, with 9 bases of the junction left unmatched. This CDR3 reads CASSAVHRGRSDTQYF. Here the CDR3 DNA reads TGTGCCAGCAGTGCCGTTCACAGGGGGCGTTCAGATACGCAGTATTTT. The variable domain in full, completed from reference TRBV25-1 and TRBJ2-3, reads EADIYQTPRYLVIGTGKKITLECSQTMGHDKMYWYQQDPGMELHLIHYSYGVNSTEKGDLSSESTVSRIRTEHFPLTLESARPSHTSQYLCASSAVHRGRSDTQYFGPGTRLTVL.

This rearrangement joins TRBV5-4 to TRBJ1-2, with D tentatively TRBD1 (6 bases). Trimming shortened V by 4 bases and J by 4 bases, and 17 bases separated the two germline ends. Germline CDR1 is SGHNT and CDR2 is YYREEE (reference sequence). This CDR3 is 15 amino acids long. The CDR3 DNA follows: TGTGCCAGCAGCCCTGACCTCAGGGACACCTATGGCTACACCTTC. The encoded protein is CASSPDLRDTYGYTF.

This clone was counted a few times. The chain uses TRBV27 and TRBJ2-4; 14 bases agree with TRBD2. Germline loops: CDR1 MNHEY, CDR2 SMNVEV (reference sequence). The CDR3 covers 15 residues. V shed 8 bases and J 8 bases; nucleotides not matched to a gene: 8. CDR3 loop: CASRRLAGGSDIQYF. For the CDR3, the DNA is TGTGCCAGCCGACGACTAGCGGGAGGGTCTGACATTCAGTACTTC.

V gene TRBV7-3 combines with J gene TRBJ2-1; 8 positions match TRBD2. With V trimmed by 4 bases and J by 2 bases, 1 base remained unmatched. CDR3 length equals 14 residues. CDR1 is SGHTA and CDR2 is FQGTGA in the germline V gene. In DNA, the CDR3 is TGTGCCAGCAGCTCAGCGGGAGCCTACAATGAGCAGTTCTTC. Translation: CASSSAGAYNEQFF.

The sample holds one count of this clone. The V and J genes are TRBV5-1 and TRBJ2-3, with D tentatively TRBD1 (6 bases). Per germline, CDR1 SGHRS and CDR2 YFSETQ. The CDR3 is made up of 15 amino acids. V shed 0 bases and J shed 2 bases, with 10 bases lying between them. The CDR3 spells CASSLGDTYTDTQYF. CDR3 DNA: TGCGCCAGCAGCTTGGGGGACACTTACACAGATACGCAGTATTTT. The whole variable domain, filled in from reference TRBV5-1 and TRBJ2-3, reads KAGVTQTPRYLIKTRGQQVTLSCSPISGHRSVSWYQQTPGQGLQFLFEYFSETQRNKGNFPGRFSGRQFSNSRSEMNVSTLELGDSALYLCASSLGDTYTDTQYFGPGTRLTVL.

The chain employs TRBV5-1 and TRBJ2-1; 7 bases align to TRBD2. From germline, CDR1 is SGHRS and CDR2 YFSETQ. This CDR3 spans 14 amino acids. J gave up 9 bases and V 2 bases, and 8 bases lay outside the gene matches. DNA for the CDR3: TGCGCCAGCAGCTTAGAGGAGGGCGGGGGTGAGCAGTTCTTC. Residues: CASSLEEGGGEQFF.

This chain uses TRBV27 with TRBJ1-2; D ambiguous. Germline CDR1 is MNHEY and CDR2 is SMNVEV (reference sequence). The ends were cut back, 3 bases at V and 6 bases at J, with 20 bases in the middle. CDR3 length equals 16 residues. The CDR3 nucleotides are TGTGCCAGCAGTTTTTGGGCCCCAACTAGGCCCCATGGCTACACCTTC. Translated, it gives CASSFWAPTRPHGYTF.